This T cell receptor beta chain was observed in a study of identifying expanded T cells in peripheral blood. Regarding the study as a whole: Variance in clone template counts between two-week samples significantly increased with total template count across all healthy donors. Over around two and four weeks, about 16 and 20 clones changed, versus approximately 1.1 between replicates.

Assay used: immunoSEQ multiplex PCR; TCRdb lists only in-frame clones, some missing. The sample holds some 93,000 clones, roughly 90% seen once. For this clone: The antigen remains unidentified.

Collection occurred without any documented infections or immune events in donors. The sequenced sample was blood. This receptor was taken from a person aged 18-70 years in good health.

The CDR3 DNA sequence: TGTGCCAGCAGATTCAATAGGGCGACCACCGGGGAGCTGTTTTTT. Translated, it gives CASRFNRATTGELFF. V and J are TRBV6-1 and TRBJ2-2; D is unclear. The CDR3 is made up of 15 amino acids. CDR1 is MNHNS and CDR2 is SASEGT in the germline V gene. Trimming shortened V by 6 bases and J by 4 bases, and 15 bases separated the two germline ends.